This note documents a single T cell receptor (beta chain) sequence. Its recognized antigen is unknown. There are no base qualities to consult, and no much larger clone falls within one base. The method was the immunoSEQ multiplex PCR assay. The multiplex PCR relied on a mix of 60 forward primers for TCR Vbeta segments and 13 reverse primers for TCR Jbeta segments. Amplification of the CDR3 region of rearranged TCR beta genes was performed with a multiplex PCR assay on genomic DNA. The Illumina HiSeq System was used to sequence the amplified TCR beta libraries as 87-base-pair reads. The authors' analysis ran thus. In a later analysis, tens of millions of unique TCR beta chains were counted across the approximately 640 repertoires, and roughly 11 million of these chains were shared by at least two donors. Raw reads were error-corrected and collapsed into unique sequences by a nearest-neighbor algorithm in which closely related sequences were merged to remove PCR and sequencing errors. Alignment of CDR3 sequences to IMGT reference sequences was used to assign V, D and J gene segments. Each retained sequence needed at least a six-nucleotide match to both a V gene segment and a J gene segment. A rearrangement counted as productive if the CDR3 had no stop codons and remained in frame with V and J, and every other rearrangement counted as non-productive. Following IMGT convention, CDR3 was defined as the stretch from the second conserved V-encoded cysteine to the conserved J-encoded phenylalanine. The earlier analysis of more than 450 of the donors excluded sequences that lacked an unambiguous match to a single V gene segment. In an earlier analysis of more than 500 of the donors, a V segment was called functional when productive rearrangements were above 56.7%, and segregating when the standard deviation between donors exceeded 5%. A statistical classification framework was built to diagnose cytomegalovirus status from the catalog of TCR beta chain sequences. A later analysis assigned V and J genes by comparing TCR nucleotide sequences with IMGT/GENE-DB human TR gene sequences. The TCRdist pipeline was used in a later analysis to assign CDR3 sequences and most-parsimonious VDJ recombination scenarios. In a later analysis, each TCR beta chain was defined by its CDR3 amino acid sequence together with its V-gene family, and reads without a unique V-gene family were excluded. To address suspected cross-contamination and a sequencing artifact, a later analysis removed around 590 highly shared, low-generation-probability nucleotide sequences. In a later analysis, a clonal expansion index was calculated for each public chain from normalized within-repertoire ranks of inferred template counts. In a later analysis, generation probabilities were computed with a VDJ recombination model fitted to out-of-frame rearrangements, and the resulting probabilities were checked against IGoR. In a later analysis, TCR-TCR, TCR-HLA and TCR-CMV co-occurrence was scored with hypergeometric tests, and a repertoire-size bias correction was applied to TCR pairs. To estimate false discovery rates, a later analysis permuted the HLA or CMV assignments 20 times. In a later analysis, co-occurring TCRs were grouped with DBSCAN, and TCRdist sequence similarity was added when clustering was performed within HLA-allele-positive subsets. For co-occurrence clustering, repertoires with fewer than 30,000 or more than 120,000 public chains were excluded, along with 4 to 6 repertoires with anomalous nucleotide sharing. TCRdb obtained this table from immuneACCESS and retained in-frame rearrangements with V and J assigned. These tables miss some clones; where compared with another copy, unresolved V genes account for less than half of the shortfall, and the remainder is unexplained. Clone size and V and J calls were adopted from that table, with D and trimming inferred from the DNA. This sample holds more than 100,000 clones; around 80% were observed only once. Approximately 2.1% of the sample belongs to the ten largest clones.

The cohort was made up of approximately 700 healthy bone marrow donors. At the time of sampling, every cohort member was nominally healthy, though immune exposures that went unrecorded were likely present. The donor was CMV seronegative and was included in the group of about 400 seronegative cohort members. Each donor provided a peripheral blood sample, and peripheral blood mononuclear cells were used for TCR beta sequencing. Genomic DNA extraction from the blood cell samples was performed with the Qiagen DNeasy Blood Extraction Kit. This specimen belongs to a study of cytomegalovirus exposure and HLA in healthy donors listed by TCRdb under 2017. For the wider study: An earlier analysis of about 560 of the donors reported 276 Gb of sequence data and 100 million to 120 million unique TCR beta sequences obtained from about 179 million T cells. Typing coverage varied by locus: roughly 620-640 donors for A, B, C, DRB1 and DQB1; roughly 510 for DQA1; approximately 570 for DPA1; approximately 490 for DPB1. Donor age, sex, ethnicity and CMV serostatus were compiled together with the repertoire data. To predict cytomegalovirus infection status, the study brought together high-throughput TCR immunosequencing, statistical association of individual TCRs with disease status, and machine learning. A separate validation cohort of roughly 110 different subjects was used in addition to the roughly 620-subject first cohort. The study profiled the T cell repertoires of about 640 subjects by immunosequencing and related them to cytomegalovirus serostatus. Roughly five DR-DQ haplotypes were handled as single units for association and clustering, since linkage in the cohort was strong. The aim of the study was to test whether cataloging public T cell receptors could identify signatures of past pathogen exposure. A later genetic analysis took genome-wide SNP genotypes for about 55% of the roughly 670 donors and used that subset as a discovery cohort. A later analysis re-analyzed previously published TCR beta repertoires from about 600 donors and added high-resolution HLA genotyping to study TCR occurrence patterns. HLA typing covered class I and class II loci at four-digit resolution. All discovery cohort repertoires had been generated using a single sequencing platform. About 280 gigabases of sequencing data and tens of millions of unique TCR sequences made up an early release that covered about 640 HLA-typed donors. Of the 350 to 400 genotyped donors, over 70% fell in the genetic ancestry cluster associated with self-reported Caucasian donors. An earlier analysis of 587 of the donors used high-throughput TCR beta sequencing to judge whether each TCR beta V gene segment behaved as functional or pseudogenic. Among almost 400 genotyped donors of the cohort, an average of approximately 240,000 unique TCR beta nucleotide sequences were sequenced per donor, approximately 20% of them non-productive. Rather than drawing on any new phenotypic data, the later analysis identified candidate immune exposures from TCR beta sequences and the way those sequences occurred across donors.

The research as a whole found: At a false discovery rate of 0.05, a later analysis linked about 16,000 TCR beta sequences to specific HLA alleles. Because counts were too low, approximately 15 rarely observed V segments, including chromosome 9 orphons, were excluded from the earlier analysis of 587 of the donors. Compared with the approximately 700-donor mean, donors in an Asian-associated ancestry cluster had fewer N-insertions in productive TCRs, according to a later genetic analysis. A group of highly shared sequence variants was considered likely to be a technical artifact of the sequencing pipeline. In vitro tests confirmed that a few of the cytomegalovirus-associated TCR beta chains recognize cytomegalovirus antigens. The cohort was sequenced for TCR beta chains only, and without alpha or paired-chain data the features that could be detected were limited. Linkage disequilibrium might explain the correlated functional status among segregating V segments, but an unknown experimental factor could not be ruled out. In a later analysis, the rate of TCR association differed among HLA loci, with DRB1 alleles having the most associated TCRs and HLA-C alleles having the fewest. A later genetic analysis associated a missense DCLRE1C variant with V-gene and J-gene trimming of TCR beta chains, and an independent cohort replicated the association. A further reported finding was that TCR beta sequences accurately predicted the HLA-A and HLA-B alleles for most subjects in the first cohort. Broadly in line with IMGT annotations, most TCR beta V segments showed up in productive rearrangements about 90% or about 30% of the time in an earlier analysis of approximately 600 of the donors. The study gave a list of some 150 TCR beta chains associated with cytomegalovirus. Compared with equally common non-associated chains, HLA-associated TCR beta chains in a later analysis were more clonally expanded and had lower generation probabilities. According to a later analysis, most CMV-associated TCR beta chains appeared to be HLA-restricted, and the HLA associations seemed to be driven largely by CMV exposure. When HLA alleles, especially DR and DQ, strongly co-occurred, attributing TCR associations to individual alleles was difficult. HLA typing was unavailable for some donors at each locus, so association tests used only the typed subset. A later analysis reported that several top co-occurrence clusters appeared linked to parvovirus B19, influenza, CMV and Epstein-Barr virus. The authors suggested that the approach could potentially be extended to other disease states and immunological phenotypes. Across donors, most TCR sequences were observed very rarely, whereas some public TCRs were present in many individuals. The classifier was reported to diagnose cytomegalovirus status with high specificity and sensitivity in both the original and validation cohorts. Sequencing depth was assumed to be roughly uniform across donors in the presence/absence analyses, though that assumption may not hold. CMV serostatus was the only immune exposure information available for the cohort.

This sequence was found in a man aged 25 to 40 in good health and CMV-seronegative. Sequencing was done on a sample of PBMCs.

The nucleotide sequence reads as follows: TGTGCCAGCAGTGAAGATTACCGGGACAGGGATCGAGAGACCCAGTACTTC. It is translated as CASSEDYRDRDRETQYF. Here the chain combines TRBV2 and TRBJ2-5; 9 bases in the middle match TRBD1. The V end gives up 1 base and the J end 4 bases, leaving 10 bases in the junction not matched to a gene. Reading the germline V gene gives CDR1 SNHLY and CDR2 FYNNEI. Its CDR3 holds 17 amino acids, cysteine through phenylalanine. This entry keeps only the CDR3 DNA: 51 bases, framed from base 1.